This T cell receptor (beta chain) was sequenced in a study of PD-1 blockade in classical Hodgkin lymphoma. The data were produced by immunoSEQ multiplex PCR, yet TCRdb's version contains in-frame clones alone and is incomplete. The data hold more than 90,000 clones, with approximately 90% observed a single time. Patients all relapsed after autologous stem cell transplantation, and there was variation in brentuximab vedotin exposure. Regarding this clone: Antigen unknown.

General study results and limits: TCR diversity rose significantly by C4D1 in CD4+ but not CD8+ cells. The study reported lower baseline TCR diversity in newly diagnosed patients than in healthy donors.

CDR1 is KGHSH and CDR2 is LQKENI in the germline V gene. The CDR3 is 16 residues long. Germline trimming cut 0 bases from V and 10 bases from J; bases unmatched to any gene: 9. Specimen: peripheral blood mononuclear cells (PBMCs), collected before the second cycle of nivolumab. This chain joins TRBV18 and TRBJ2-1, with TRBD2 matching over 10 bases. The receptor was isolated from a human donor with classical Hodgkin lymphoma. Written as DNA, the CDR3 is TGTGCCAGCTCACCACCGAGCAGCGGGGGGGCTGGAGAGCAGTTCTTC. This encodes CASSPPSSGGAGEQFF.